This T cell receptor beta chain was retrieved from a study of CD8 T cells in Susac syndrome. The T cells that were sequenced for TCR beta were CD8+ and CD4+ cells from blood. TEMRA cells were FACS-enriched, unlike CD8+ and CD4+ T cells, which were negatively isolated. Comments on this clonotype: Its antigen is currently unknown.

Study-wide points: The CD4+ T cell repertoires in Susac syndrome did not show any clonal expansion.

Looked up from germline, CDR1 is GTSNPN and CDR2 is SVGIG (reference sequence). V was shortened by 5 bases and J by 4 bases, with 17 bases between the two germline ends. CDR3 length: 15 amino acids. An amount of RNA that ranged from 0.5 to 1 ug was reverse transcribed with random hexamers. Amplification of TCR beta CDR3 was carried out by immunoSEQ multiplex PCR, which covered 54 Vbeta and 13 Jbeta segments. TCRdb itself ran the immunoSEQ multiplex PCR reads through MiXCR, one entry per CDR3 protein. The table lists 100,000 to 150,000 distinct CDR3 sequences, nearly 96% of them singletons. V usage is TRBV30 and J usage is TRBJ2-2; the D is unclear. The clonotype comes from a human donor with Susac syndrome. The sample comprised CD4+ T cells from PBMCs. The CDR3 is CAWAEWQASTGELFF. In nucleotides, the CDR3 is TGTGCCTGGGCGGAATGGCAGGCGTCCACCGGGGAGCTGTTTTTT.